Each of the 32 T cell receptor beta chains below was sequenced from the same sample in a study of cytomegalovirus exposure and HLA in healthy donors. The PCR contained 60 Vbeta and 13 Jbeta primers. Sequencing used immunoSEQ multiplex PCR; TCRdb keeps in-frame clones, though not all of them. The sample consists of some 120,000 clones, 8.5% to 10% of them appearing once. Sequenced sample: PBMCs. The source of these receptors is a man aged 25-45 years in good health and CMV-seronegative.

Here the CDR3 DNA reads TGTGCCAGTAACAGCGGGAGACCTACTAACGAGCAGTACTTC. Its protein is CASNSGRPTNEQYF. This chain connects TRBV19 to TRBJ2-7; 8 bases line up with TRBD2. After removal of 7 bases from V and 5 bases from J, the junction contained 10 bases not matched to a gene. Looked up from germline, CDR1 is LNHDA and CDR2 is SQIVND (reference sequence). The CDR3 is 14 residues long.

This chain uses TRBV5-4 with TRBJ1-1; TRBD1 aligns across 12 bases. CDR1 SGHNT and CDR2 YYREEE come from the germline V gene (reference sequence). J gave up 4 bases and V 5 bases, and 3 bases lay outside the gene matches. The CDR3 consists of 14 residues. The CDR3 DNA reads TGTGCCAGCAGTTGGGACAGGGGGCTCACTGAAGCTTTCTTT. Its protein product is CASSWDRGLTEAFF.

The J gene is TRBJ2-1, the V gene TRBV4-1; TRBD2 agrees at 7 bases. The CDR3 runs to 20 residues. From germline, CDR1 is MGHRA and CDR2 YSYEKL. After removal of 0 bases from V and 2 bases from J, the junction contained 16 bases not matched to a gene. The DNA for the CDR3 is TGCGCCAGCAGCCAAGAGAGGCGGGAGTCATATATAAGCGCCTACAATGAGCAGTTCTTC. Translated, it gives CASSQERRESYISAYNEQFF.

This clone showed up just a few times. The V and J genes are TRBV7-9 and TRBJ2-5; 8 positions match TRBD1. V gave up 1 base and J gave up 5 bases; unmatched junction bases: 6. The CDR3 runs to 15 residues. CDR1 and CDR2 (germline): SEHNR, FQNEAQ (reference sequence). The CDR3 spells CASSLGQGARETQYF. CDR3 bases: TGTGCCAGCAGCTTAGGTCAGGGGGCGCGGGAGACCCAGTACTTC.

The CDR3 nucleotides read TGTGCCAGCAGCCGGGGACAGTTCGCCTCCTACGAGCAGTACTTC. It specifies CASSRGQFASYEQYF. The V gene is TRBV11-2, the J gene TRBJ2-7, with 7 bases matching TRBD1. Trimming removed 5 bases from V and 0 bases from J; junction bases left unmatched: 7. Germline CDR1 and CDR2: SGHAT and FQNNGV. The CDR3 totals 15 residues. The complete variable domain, with remaining parts taken from reference TRBV11-2 and TRBJ2-7, reads EAGVAQSPRYKIIEKRQSVAFWCNPISGHATLYWYQQILGQGPKLLIQFQNNGVVDDSQLPKDRFSAERLKGVDSTLKIQPAKLEDSAVYLCASSRGQFASYEQYFGPGTRLTVT.

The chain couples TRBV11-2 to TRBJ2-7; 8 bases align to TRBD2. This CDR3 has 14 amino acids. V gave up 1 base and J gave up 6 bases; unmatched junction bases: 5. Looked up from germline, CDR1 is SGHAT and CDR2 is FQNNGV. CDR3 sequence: CASSLVGLAREQYF. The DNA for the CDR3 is TGTGCCAGCAGCTTAGTAGGACTAGCTCGCGAGCAGTACTTC.

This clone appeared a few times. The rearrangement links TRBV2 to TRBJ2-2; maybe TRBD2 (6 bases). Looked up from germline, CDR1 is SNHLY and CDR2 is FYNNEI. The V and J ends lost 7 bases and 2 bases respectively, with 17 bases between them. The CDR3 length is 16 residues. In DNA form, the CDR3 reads TGTGCCAGCACTAAAATCCGGGACTTTAACACCGGGGAGCTGTTTTTT. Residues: CASTKIRDFNTGELFF.

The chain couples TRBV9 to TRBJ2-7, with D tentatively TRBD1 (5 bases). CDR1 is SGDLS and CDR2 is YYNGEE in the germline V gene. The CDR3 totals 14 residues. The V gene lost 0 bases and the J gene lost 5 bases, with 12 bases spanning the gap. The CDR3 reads CASSVAPGPNEQYF. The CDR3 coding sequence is TGTGCCAGCAGCGTAGCTCCAGGGCCCAACGAGCAGTACTTC.

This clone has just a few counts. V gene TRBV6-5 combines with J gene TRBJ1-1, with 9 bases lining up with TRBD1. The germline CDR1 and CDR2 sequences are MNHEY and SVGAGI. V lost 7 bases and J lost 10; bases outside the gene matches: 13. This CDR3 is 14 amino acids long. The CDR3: CASTSFMGQGRAFF. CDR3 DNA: TGTGCCAGCACCTCGTTTATGGGACAGGGTCGAGCTTTCTTT.

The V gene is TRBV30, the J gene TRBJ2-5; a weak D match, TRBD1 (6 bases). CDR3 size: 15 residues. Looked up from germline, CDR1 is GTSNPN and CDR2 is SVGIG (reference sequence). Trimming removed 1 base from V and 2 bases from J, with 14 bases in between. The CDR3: CAWSEKMDRQETQYF. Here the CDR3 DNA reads TGTGCCTGGAGTGAAAAAATGGACAGACAAGAGACCCAGTACTTC. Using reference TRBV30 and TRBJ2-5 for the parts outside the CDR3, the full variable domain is SQTIHQWPATLVQPVGSPLSLECTVEGTSNPNLYWYRQAAGRGLQLLFYSVGIGQISSEVPQNLSASRPQDRQFILSSKKLLLSDSGFYLCAWSEKMDRQETQYFGPGTRLLVL.

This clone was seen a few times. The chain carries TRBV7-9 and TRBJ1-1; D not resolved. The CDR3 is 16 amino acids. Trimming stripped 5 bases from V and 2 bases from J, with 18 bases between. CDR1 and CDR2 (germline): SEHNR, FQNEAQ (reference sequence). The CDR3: CASSPSRMQSNTEAFF. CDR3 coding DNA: TGTGCCAGCAGCCCCTCTAGAATGCAGAGTAACACTGAAGCTTTCTTT.

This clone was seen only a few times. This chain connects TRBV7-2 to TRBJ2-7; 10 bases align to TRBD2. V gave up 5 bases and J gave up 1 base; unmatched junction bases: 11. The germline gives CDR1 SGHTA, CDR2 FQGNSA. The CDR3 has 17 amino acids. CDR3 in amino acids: CASSAGLAELFSYEQYF. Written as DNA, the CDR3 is TGTGCCAGCAGCGCCGGACTAGCGGAATTATTTTCCTACGAGCAGTACTTC.

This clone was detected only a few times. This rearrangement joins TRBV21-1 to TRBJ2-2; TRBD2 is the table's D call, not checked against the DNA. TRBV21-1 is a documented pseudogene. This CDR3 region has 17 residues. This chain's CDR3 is CASSKVTLAVNTGELFF. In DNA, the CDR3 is TGTGCCAGCAGCAAAGTGACTCTGGCAGTCAACACCGGGGAGCTGTTTTTT.

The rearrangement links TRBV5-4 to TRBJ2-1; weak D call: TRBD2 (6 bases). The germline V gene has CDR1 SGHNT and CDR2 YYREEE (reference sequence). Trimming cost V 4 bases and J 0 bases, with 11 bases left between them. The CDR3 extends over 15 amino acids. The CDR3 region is CASSRDWGSYNEQFF. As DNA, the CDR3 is TGTGCCAGCAGCCGGGACTGGGGCTCCTACAATGAGCAGTTCTTC.

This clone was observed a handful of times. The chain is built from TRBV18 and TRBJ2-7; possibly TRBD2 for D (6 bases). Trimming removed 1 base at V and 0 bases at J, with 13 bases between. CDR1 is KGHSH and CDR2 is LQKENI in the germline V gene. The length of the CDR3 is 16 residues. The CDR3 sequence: CASSPRSAGNSYEQYF. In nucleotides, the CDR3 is TGTGCCAGCTCACCACGGTCAGCGGGCAACTCCTACGAGCAGTACTTC.

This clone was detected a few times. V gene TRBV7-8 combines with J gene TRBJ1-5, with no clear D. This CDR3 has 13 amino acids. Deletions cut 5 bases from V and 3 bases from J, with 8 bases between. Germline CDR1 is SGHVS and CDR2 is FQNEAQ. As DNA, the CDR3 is TGTGCCAGCAGCCGACGGGACAATCAGCCCCAGCATTTT. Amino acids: CASSRRDNQPQHF.

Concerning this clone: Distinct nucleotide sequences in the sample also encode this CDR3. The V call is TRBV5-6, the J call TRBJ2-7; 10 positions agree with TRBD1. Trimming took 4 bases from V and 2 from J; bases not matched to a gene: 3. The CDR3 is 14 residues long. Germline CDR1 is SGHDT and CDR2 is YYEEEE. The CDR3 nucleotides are TGTGCCAGCAGCCCCGGGACAGGGGCCTACGAGCAGTACTTC. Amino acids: CASSPGTGAYEQYF.

CDR3 amino acids: CASSQGGGSTDTQYF. The CDR3 region has the DNA TGCGCCAGCAGCCAAGGTGGCGGTTCCACAGATACGCAGTATTTT. V is TRBV4-1 and J is TRBJ2-3; D remains unclear. Deletions cut 1 base from V and 2 bases from J, with 10 bases between. Looked up from germline, CDR1 is MGHRA and CDR2 is YSYEKL. The CDR3 runs 15 residues.

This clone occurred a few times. The CDR3 here is CAWSVDSRDDGEQFF. The CDR3 coding sequence is TGTGCCTGGAGTGTAGATTCGAGGGATGACGGCGAGCAGTTCTTC. The J gene is TRBJ2-1, the V gene TRBV30, with D perhaps matching TRBD2 (5 bases). Trimming took off 0 bases at V and 10 bases at J, with 19 bases between the two ends. Germline loops: CDR1 GTSNPN, CDR2 SVGIG (reference sequence). There are 15 residues in the CDR3.

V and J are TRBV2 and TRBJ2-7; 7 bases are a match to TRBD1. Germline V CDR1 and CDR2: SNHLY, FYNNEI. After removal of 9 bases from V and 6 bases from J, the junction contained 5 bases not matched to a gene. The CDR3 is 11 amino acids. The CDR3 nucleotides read TGTGCCAGTACAGGGGAGAGCGAGCAGTACTTC. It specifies CASTGESEQYF. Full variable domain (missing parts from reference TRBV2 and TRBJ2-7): EPEVTQTPSHQVTQMGQEVILRCVPISNHLYFYWYRQILGQKVEFLVSFYNNEISEKSEIFDDQFSVERPDGSNFTLKIRSTKLEDSAMYFCASTGESEQYFGPGTRLTVT.

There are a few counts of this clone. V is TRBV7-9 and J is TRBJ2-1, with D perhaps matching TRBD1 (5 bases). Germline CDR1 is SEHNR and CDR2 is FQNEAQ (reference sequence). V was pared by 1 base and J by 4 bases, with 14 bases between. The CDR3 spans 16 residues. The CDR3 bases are TGTGCCAGCAGCTTAGTTGGGGCGAGAAGGTACAATGAGCAGTTCTTC. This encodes CASSLVGARRYNEQFF.

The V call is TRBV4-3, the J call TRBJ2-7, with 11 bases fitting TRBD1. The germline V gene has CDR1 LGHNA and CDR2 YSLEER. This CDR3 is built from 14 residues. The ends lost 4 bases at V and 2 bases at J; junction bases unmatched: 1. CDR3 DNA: TGCGCCAGCAGCCCGGGACAGGGGGCCTACGAGCAGTACTTC. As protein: CASSPGQGAYEQYF.

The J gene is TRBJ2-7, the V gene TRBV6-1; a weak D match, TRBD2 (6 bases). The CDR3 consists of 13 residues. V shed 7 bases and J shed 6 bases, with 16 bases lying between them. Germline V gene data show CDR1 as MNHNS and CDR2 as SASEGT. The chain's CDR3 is CASTGNRRGEQYF. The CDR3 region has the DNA TGTGCCAGCACCGGAAACAGGCGGGGCGAGCAGTACTTC.

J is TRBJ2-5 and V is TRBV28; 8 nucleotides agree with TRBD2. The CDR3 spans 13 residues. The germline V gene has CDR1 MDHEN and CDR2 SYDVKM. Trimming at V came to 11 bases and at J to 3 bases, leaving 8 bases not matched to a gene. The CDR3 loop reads CAWRGAGKETQYF. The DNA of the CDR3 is TGTGCCTGGCGGGGGGCAGGTAAAGAGACCCAGTACTTC.

The CDR3 loop reads CAWSGGRAATDTQYF. The CDR3 nucleotides are TGTGCCTGGAGTGGAGGCAGGGCGGCCACAGATACGCAGTATTTT. V and J are TRBV30 and TRBJ2-3, with D possibly TRBD1 on 5 matching bases. CDR3 length: 15 residues. Trimming took 1 base from V and 2 from J, leaving 13 bases between them. The V gene's germline CDR1 is GTSNPN and CDR2 SVGIG (reference sequence). Filled out from reference TRBV30 and TRBJ2-3, the complete variable domain reads SQTIHQWPATLVQPVGSPLSLECTVEGTSNPNLYWYRQAAGRGLQLLFYSVGIGQISSEVPQNLSASRPQDRQFILSSKKLLLSDSGFYLCAWSGGRAATDTQYFGPGTRLTVL.

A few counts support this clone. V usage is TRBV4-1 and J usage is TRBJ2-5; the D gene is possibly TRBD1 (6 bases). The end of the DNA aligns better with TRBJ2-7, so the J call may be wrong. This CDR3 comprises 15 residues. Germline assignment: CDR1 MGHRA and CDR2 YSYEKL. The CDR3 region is CASSQDSGQSYEQYF. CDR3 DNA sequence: TGCGCCAGCAGCCAAGATAGTGGACAGTCCTACGAGCAGTACTTC.

The CDR3: CASSQDRGSYSNQPQHF. As DNA, the CDR3 is TGCGCCAGCAGCCAGGACAGGGGATCCTATAGCAATCAGCCCCAGCATTTT. This chain joins TRBV4-1 and TRBJ1-5; 9 bases align to TRBD1. Germline V CDR1 and CDR2: MGHRA, YSYEKL. V trimming: 3 bases; J trimming: 0 bases; junction bases outside the gene matches: 6. The CDR3 totals 17 residues.

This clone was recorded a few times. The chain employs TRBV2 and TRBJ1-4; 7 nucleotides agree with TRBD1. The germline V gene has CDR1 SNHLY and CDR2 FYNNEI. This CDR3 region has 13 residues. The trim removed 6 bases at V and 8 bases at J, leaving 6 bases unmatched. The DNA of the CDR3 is TGTGCCAGCAGGTTCGACAGGGAAGAAAAACTGTTTTTT. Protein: CASRFDREEKLFF.

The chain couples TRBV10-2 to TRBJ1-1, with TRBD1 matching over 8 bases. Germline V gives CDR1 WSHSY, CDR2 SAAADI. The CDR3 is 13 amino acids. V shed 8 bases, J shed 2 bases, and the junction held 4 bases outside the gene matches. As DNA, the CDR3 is TGCGCCAGCCGACAGGGGTTTAACACTGAAGCTTTCTTT. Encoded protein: CASRQGFNTEAFF.

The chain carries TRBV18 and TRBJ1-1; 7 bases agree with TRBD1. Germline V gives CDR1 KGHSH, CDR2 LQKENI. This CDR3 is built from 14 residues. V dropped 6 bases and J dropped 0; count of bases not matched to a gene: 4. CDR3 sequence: CASSKTGVNTEAFF. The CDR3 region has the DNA TGTGCCAGCTCTAAAACAGGGGTGAACACTGAAGCTTTCTTT.

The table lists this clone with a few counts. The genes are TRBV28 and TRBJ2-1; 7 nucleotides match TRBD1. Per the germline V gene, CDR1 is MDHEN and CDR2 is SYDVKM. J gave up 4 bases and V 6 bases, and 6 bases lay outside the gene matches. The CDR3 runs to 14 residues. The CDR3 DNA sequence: TGTGCCAGCAGCCTCGGGACAGCGTACAATGAGCAGTTCTTC. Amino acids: CASSLGTAYNEQFF.

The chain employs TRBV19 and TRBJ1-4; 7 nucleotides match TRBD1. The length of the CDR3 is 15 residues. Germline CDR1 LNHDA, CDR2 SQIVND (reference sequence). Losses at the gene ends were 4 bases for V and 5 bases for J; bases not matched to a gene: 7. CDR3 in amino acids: CASSRIAGQNEKLFF. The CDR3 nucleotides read TGTGCCAGTAGTAGGATCGCGGGACAGAATGAAAAACTGTTTTTT.